This is a list of T cell receptor beta chains from one sample in a study of cytomegalovirus exposure and HLA in healthy donors. TCRdb's copy holds only in-frame clones and misses some; the assay was immunoSEQ multiplex PCR. In the table there are about 180,000 clones, around 77% of which are singletons. The specimen was PBMCs. The receptors were gathered from a man aged 60-69 years in good health and CMV-seronegative. Both conserved end residues are part of each CDR3. The D gene is left open where the match is weak. Expanded clones are given a class, and other clones once, few, many or no size at all.

J gene: TRBJ1-4; D gene: NA; V gene: TRBV7-9; clone size: NA; CDR3 DNA: TGTGCCAGCAGCCCCGCCGCGGGGGGCAGGGGACCTAATGAAAAACTGTTTTTT; CDR3 protein: CASSPAAGGRGPNEKLFF
J gene: TRBJ2-3; D gene: TRBD2; V gene: TRBV9; clone size: NA; CDR3 DNA: TGTGCCAGCAGCCCCGGGACTAGCGGGAGCTCTAGCACAGATACGCAGTATTTT; CDR3 protein: CASSPGTSGSSSTDTQYF
J gene: TRBJ2-1; D gene: NA; V gene: TRBV7-8; clone size: NA; CDR3 DNA: TGTGCCAGCAGGTGGAGGGAGTCAATTTACAATGAGCAGTTCTTC; CDR3 protein: CASRWRESIYNEQFF
J gene: TRBJ2-1; D gene: TRBD2; V gene: TRBV7-9; clone size: NA; CDR3 DNA: TGTGCCAGCAGCTTAGCGGAACTAGCGGCGTTAGGTGAGCAGTTCTTC; CDR3 protein: CASSLAELAALGEQFF
J gene: TRBJ2-6; D gene: NA; V gene: TRBV5-4; clone size: once; CDR3 DNA: TGTGCCAGCAGCTTGCCAGGGACGGGGGTCTCTGGGGCCAACGTCCTGACTTTC; CDR3 protein: CASSLPGTGVSGANVLTF
J gene: TRBJ1-1; D gene: NA; V gene: TRBV27; clone size: NA; CDR3 DNA: TGTGCCAGCATCACCCCGCGGCGGGGTGATATAGGGCAAGAAGCTTTCTTT; CDR3 protein: CASITPRRGDIGQEAFF
J gene: TRBJ2-1; D gene: NA; V gene: TRBV11-2; clone size: few; CDR3 DNA: TGTGCCAGCAGGAATGTTTGGCATGAGCAGTTCTTC; CDR3 protein: CASRNVWHEQFF
J gene: TRBJ1-1; D gene: TRBD1; V gene: TRBV5-4; clone size: NA; CDR3 DNA: TGTGCCAGCAGCTCTGGACAGGGGGGTGAAGCTTTCTTT; CDR3 protein: CASSSGQGGEAFF
J gene: TRBJ1-1; D gene: TRBD1; V gene: TRBV6-5; clone size: NA; CDR3 DNA: TGTGCCAGCACCCGAGGACAGGGACCCACTGAAGCTTTCTTT; CDR3 protein: CASTRGQGPTEAFF
J gene: TRBJ2-1; D gene: TRBD2; V gene: TRBV5-1; clone size: NA; CDR3 DNA: TGCGCCAGCAGCTTAACTAGCGGAAACAATGAGCAGTTCTTC; CDR3 protein: CASSLTSGNNEQFF
J gene: TRBJ2-3; D gene: NA; V gene: TRBV4-2; clone size: NA; CDR3 DNA: TGTGCCAGCAGCCAAGGTACAGGACGAGATACGCAGTATTTT; CDR3 protein: CASSQGTGRDTQYF
J gene: TRBJ2-1; D gene: NA; V gene: TRBV7-9; clone size: NA; CDR3 DNA: TGTGCCAGCAGCCGTGACAATGAGCAGTTCTTC; CDR3 protein: CASSRDNEQFF
J gene: TRBJ2-1; D gene: TRBD2; V gene: TRBV28; clone size: few; CDR3 DNA: TGTGCCAGCAGGGCGGGGGGGGGACTAGCGGGAGCGGGTGAGCAGTTCTTC; CDR3 protein: CASRAGGGLAGAGEQFF
J gene: TRBJ2-5; D gene: NA; V gene: TRBV6-1; clone size: NA; CDR3 DNA: TGTGCCAGCAGTGAATCCATGGGCAACCAAGAGACCCAGTACTTC; CDR3 protein: CASSESMGNQETQYF
J gene: TRBJ2-7; D gene: NA; V gene: TRBV27; clone size: once; CDR3 DNA: TGTGCCAGCAGCCCCAGGTGGGGCTCCTACGAGCAGTACTTC; CDR3 protein: CASSPRWGSYEQYF
J gene: TRBJ2-7; D gene: NA; V gene: TRBV7-2; clone size: NA; CDR3 DNA: TGTGCCAGCAGCCTCTCCTACGAGCAGTACTTC; CDR3 protein: CASSLSYEQYF
J gene: TRBJ1-2; D gene: TRBD1; V gene: TRBV7-9; clone size: NA; CDR3 DNA: TGTGCCAGCAGCTTAGTAGACAGGGGTGGTGGCTACACCTTC; CDR3 protein: CASSLVDRGGGYTF
J gene: TRBJ1-1; D gene: NA; V gene: TRBV28; clone size: NA; CDR3 DNA: TGTGCCAGCAGTTTAGTCAGGCCTAACACTGAAGCTTTCTTT; CDR3 protein: CASSLVRPNTEAFF
J gene: TRBJ2-3; D gene: TRBD1; V gene: TRBV7-2; clone size: NA; CDR3 DNA: TGTGCCAGCAGCTTCACAGGGGTAGCGGATACGCAGTATTTT; CDR3 protein: CASSFTGVADTQYF
J gene: TRBJ1-2; D gene: NA; V gene: TRBV7-9; clone size: NA; CDR3 DNA: TGTGCCAGCAGCTTAGGGAATGGTCTAGAAGGCTACACCTTC; CDR3 protein: CASSLGNGLEGYTF
J gene: TRBJ2-5; D gene: NA; V gene: TRBV6-1; clone size: NA; CDR3 DNA: TGTGCCAGCAGTGAAGCGCTATACCAAGAGACCCAGTACTTC; CDR3 protein: CASSEALYQETQYF
J gene: TRBJ1-1; D gene: TRBD1; V gene: TRBV5-4; clone size: NA; CDR3 DNA: TGTGCCAGCAGCTTGGATCCAGGGGGCTGGACTGAAGCTTTCTTT; CDR3 protein: CASSLDPGGWTEAFF
J gene: TRBJ2-3; D gene: TRBD2; V gene: TRBV6-1; clone size: NA; CDR3 DNA: TGTGCCAGCAGTGAAGGCCGGCTAGCGGGGTACACAGATACGCAGTATTTT; CDR3 protein: CASSEGRLAGYTDTQYF
J gene: TRBJ1-2; D gene: TRBD1; V gene: TRBV13; clone size: NA; CDR3 DNA: TGTGCCAGCAGCCCTCGGGGGACAGGCCACTATGGCTACACCTTC; CDR3 protein: CASSPRGTGHYGYTF
J gene: TRBJ2-5; D gene: NA; V gene: TRBV7-9; clone size: NA; CDR3 DNA: TGTTCCAGCAGCTTAGAGGCAGGGGCGACTTGGGAGACCCAGTACTTC; CDR3 protein: CSSSLEAGATWETQYF
J gene: TRBJ2-3; D gene: NA; V gene: TRBV7-9; clone size: NA; CDR3 DNA: TGTGCCAGCAGCTTAGCGGGTCGGACTAGCACAGATACGCAGTATTTT; CDR3 protein: CASSLAGRTSTDTQYF
J gene: TRBJ2-7; D gene: NA; V gene: TRBV6-8; clone size: medium-sized; CDR3 DNA: TGTGCCAGCAGTGTCGACAGGTCCAGGGAGCAGTACTTC; CDR3 protein: CASSVDRSREQYF
J gene: TRBJ2-1; D gene: TRBD1; V gene: TRBV27; clone size: NA; CDR3 DNA: TGTGCCAGCAGTTTATTTTACAGGGGAACCCCGCGTTATAATGAGCAGTTCTTC; CDR3 protein: CASSLFYRGTPRYNEQFF
J gene: TRBJ1-4; D gene: TRBD1; V gene: TRBV5-8; clone size: NA; CDR3 DNA: TGTGCCAGCAGCTGGGGGACAGGGAGTAATGAAAAACTGTTTTTT; CDR3 protein: CASSWGTGSNEKLFF
J gene: TRBJ2-3; D gene: NA; V gene: TRBV29-1; clone size: NA; CDR3 DNA: TGCAGCGTTGACTTCGAGGGCCTTCCTGGGGATACGCAGTATTTT; CDR3 protein: CSVDFEGLPGDTQYF
J gene: TRBJ1-5; D gene: NA; V gene: TRBV30; clone size: NA; CDR3 DNA: TGTGCCTGGCAGGGGTCGAGCAATCAGCCCCAGCATTTT; CDR3 protein: CAWQGSSNQPQHF
J gene: TRBJ1-2; D gene: NA; V gene: TRBV5-4; clone size: NA; CDR3 DNA: TGTGCCAGCAGCCCGACCCAGGGCGCCCCGGGCTACCCCTTC; CDR3 protein: CASSPTQGAPGYPF
J gene: TRBJ1-6; D gene: NA; V gene: TRBV11-2; clone size: NA; CDR3 DNA: TGTGCCAGCAGCCCCCGTAAGGGGGGGCGAACTGAATCACCCCTCCACTTT; CDR3 protein: CASSPRKGGRTESPLHF
J gene: TRBJ2-5; D gene: TRBD1; V gene: TRBV18; clone size: NA; CDR3 DNA: TGTGCCAGCTCACCCCGACAGGGAGTTTCCCAAGAGACCCAGTACTTC; CDR3 protein: CASSPRQGVSQETQYF
J gene: TRBJ1-2; D gene: TRBD1; V gene: TRBV6-1; clone size: NA; CDR3 DNA: TGTGCCAGCAGTAGACAGGGGACTAACTATGGCTACACCTTC; CDR3 protein: CASSRQGTNYGYTF
J gene: TRBJ2-5; D gene: TRBD1; V gene: TRBV29-1; clone size: NA; CDR3 DNA: TGCAGCGTTGAAGGGTCGGATTGGACAGGGGAGGAATGGGAGACCCAGTACTTC; CDR3 protein: CSVEGSDWTGEEWETQYF
J gene: TRBJ2-3; D gene: NA; V gene: TRBV2; clone size: NA; CDR3 DNA: TGTGCCAGCAGTGAGCAACCGGGGGGCACAGATACGCAGTATTTT; CDR3 protein: CASSEQPGGTDTQYF
J gene: TRBJ1-2; D gene: NA; V gene: TRBV2; clone size: NA; CDR3 DNA: TGTGCCAGCAGTGCACCGGGGCGGGGAGGCTACACCTTC; CDR3 protein: CASSAPGRGGYTF
J gene: TRBJ1-2; D gene: NA; V gene: TRBV6-5; clone size: once; CDR3 DNA: TGTGCCAGCAGTTATGGGAGGGACGGGTGGAGCGGCTACACCTTC; CDR3 protein: CASSYGRDGWSGYTF
J gene: TRBJ2-3; D gene: TRBD2; V gene: TRBV29-1; clone size: NA; CDR3 DNA: TGCAGCGCCCGGAGCGGGGAAGTCACAGATACGCAGTATTTT; CDR3 protein: CSARSGEVTDTQYF
J gene: TRBJ2-5; D gene: TRBD1; V gene: TRBV15; clone size: NA; CDR3 DNA: TGTGCCACCAGCAGACACGACAGGGGAGAGACCCAGTACTTC; CDR3 protein: CATSRHDRGETQYF
J gene: TRBJ1-1; D gene: NA; V gene: TRBV11-2; clone size: NA; CDR3 DNA: TGTGCCAGCAGCTTAGGGCAGAACACTGAAGCTTTCTTT; CDR3 protein: CASSLGQNTEAFF
J gene: TRBJ2-5; D gene: TRBD2; V gene: TRBV5-4; clone size: NA; CDR3 DNA: TGTGCCAGCAGCGAACCGGGACTAGCGGAGACCCAGTACTTC; CDR3 protein: CASSEPGLAETQYF
J gene: TRBJ1-2; D gene: TRBD1; V gene: TRBV4-1; clone size: NA; CDR3 DNA: TGCGCCAGCAGCGAAAGAGGGGGCGGCGGCTATGGCTACACCTTC; CDR3 protein: CASSERGGGGYGYTF
J gene: TRBJ1-6; D gene: NA; V gene: TRBV5-6; clone size: NA; CDR3 DNA: TGTGCCAGCCGCTCTCGGACAGTCACTAATTCACCCCTCCACTTT; CDR3 protein: CASRSRTVTNSPLHF
J gene: TRBJ1-2; D gene: TRBD1; V gene: TRBV2; clone size: NA; CDR3 DNA: TGTGCCAGCAGTCAACAGGGGAATGGCTACACCTTC; CDR3 protein: CASSQQGNGYTF
J gene: TRBJ2-1; D gene: TRBD2; V gene: TRBV11-1; clone size: NA; CDR3 DNA: TGTGCCAGCAGCCCCCGGGGAGGGGTCTCCTACAATGAGCAGTTCTTC; CDR3 protein: CASSPRGGVSYNEQFF
J gene: TRBJ1-4; D gene: NA; V gene: TRBV25-1; clone size: NA; CDR3 DNA: TGTGCCAGCACCAAGACAGCAACTAATGAAAAACTGTTTTTT; CDR3 protein: CASTKTATNEKLFF
J gene: TRBJ1-1; D gene: NA; V gene: TRBV19; clone size: NA; CDR3 DNA: TGTGCCAGTAGTATCAACCGGGACAAGGAACTCATGAACACTGAGGCTTTCTTT; CDR3 protein: CASSINRDKELMNTEAFF
J gene: TRBJ1-1; D gene: TRBD1; V gene: TRBV29-1; clone size: few; CDR3 DNA: TGCAGCGTTCTAATGTCGGGACAGGGTATAGTAACCACTGAAGCTTTCTTT; CDR3 protein: CSVLMSGQGIVTTEAFF
J gene: TRBJ2-7; D gene: NA; V gene: TRBV7-3; clone size: few; CDR3 DNA: TGTGCCAGCAGCTTACATAAGGGGGCCTACGAGCAGTACTTC; CDR3 protein: CASSLHKGAYEQYF
J gene: TRBJ1-2; D gene: NA; V gene: TRBV7-8; clone size: NA; CDR3 DNA: TGTGCCAGCAGCTTAGATCGTGCGGGGGCGAGATATGGCTACACCTTC; CDR3 protein: CASSLDRAGARYGYTF
J gene: TRBJ1-6; D gene: TRBD1; V gene: TRBV27; clone size: NA; CDR3 DNA: TGTGCCAGCAGTTCCCTAGACAGGGGATTCGGTTCACCCCTCCACTTT; CDR3 protein: CASSSLDRGFGSPLHF
J gene: TRBJ1-1; D gene: TRBD1; V gene: TRBV4-1; clone size: NA; CDR3 DNA: TGCGCCAGCAGCCAAGATAGAAGGGGACAGGATGGGGAAGCTTTCTTT; CDR3 protein: CASSQDRRGQDGEAFF
J gene: TRBJ2-1; D gene: TRBD2; V gene: TRBV6-1; clone size: NA; CDR3 DNA: TGTGCCAGCAGTGAACACCTCGGGCGGGGGGGCCCCTACAATGAGCAGTTCTTC; CDR3 protein: CASSEHLGRGGPYNEQFF
J gene: TRBJ1-4; D gene: TRBD1; V gene: TRBV28; clone size: NA; CDR3 DNA: TGTGCCAGCAGAGAAGGGGACAGGCGGGGTGGGAAACTGTTTTTT; CDR3 protein: CASREGDRRGGKLFF
J gene: TRBJ2-3; D gene: TRBD2; V gene: TRBV7-9; clone size: NA; CDR3 DNA: TGTGCCAGCAGCCCAGGACTAGCGGGGGGCCGAGATACGCAGTATTTT; CDR3 protein: CASSPGLAGGRDTQYF